The present entry profiles one T cell receptor (beta chain) with its context. Original methodology: The authors estimated nucleated cell counts from reference gene primer amplification. TCRdb keeps only in-frame clones here, not all; method: immunoSEQ multiplex PCR. The V and J calls and clone size were taken over from that table, and D and trimming were inferred from the DNA. The top ten clones hold approximately 3.6% of a sample with more than 110,000 clones, 79% of them seen once. These data belong to a study of blood T cell repertoires in COVID-19. Looking at the study overall: Spain, Italy and the United States supplied samples that represented acute and convalescent COVID-19. Nucleic acid was either cDNA or gDNA, and it came from T cells, B-cell-depleted T cells, or PBMCs.

The ends lost 2 bases at V and 4 bases at J; junction bases unmatched: 3. Germline V gene lookup returns CDR1 KGHSH and CDR2 LQKENI. The CDR3 has 14 residues. Sequencing used peripheral blood. This clonotype was sampled from a man aged 55-75 years with acute or convalescent COVID-19. The J gene is TRBJ1-2, the V gene TRBV18, with 8 bases matching TRBD1. CDR3 sequence: CASSPGTGGYGYTF. The DNA for the CDR3 is TGTGCCAGCTCACCAGGGACAGGCGGCTATGGCTACACCTTC.